This T cell receptor beta chain was retrieved from a study of T cells in Graves' hyperthyroidism and ophthalmopathy (dated by TCRdb to between 2018 and 2021). Turning to the overall study: Peripheral blood was collected at initial diagnosis, before any treatment. The paper describes TCR Vbeta CDR3 sequencing of fewer than 150 peripheral blood samples, made up of 43 ophthalmopathy patients, around 73 hyperthyroidism patients and approximately 17 progressor patients. Thyroid tissue and blood T-cell repertoires from more than five Graves' hyperthyroidism patients were also compared in the study. Prospective prediction of ophthalmopathy was tested in an independent validation cohort consisting of some 20 hyperthyroidism patients and 17 patients who later progressed to ophthalmopathy. To identify distinguishing TCR V-J signatures, a discovery cohort of about 100 patients was used, comprising 43 with Graves' ophthalmopathy and 57 with stable Graves' hyperthyroidism. The roughly 91 discovery patients were randomly divided into training and test sets at a 7:3 ratio. After blood sampling, hyperthyroidism patients were treated with methimazole at a starting dose of 30 mg daily, and ophthalmopathy patients were treated with high-dose intravenous methylprednisolone. Broad study findings and their caveats: No statistical method was used to fix the sample size in advance, and group allocation was not hidden from the investigators. During validation, the model predicted progression to ophthalmopathy a median of about 6.3 months ahead of onset, with around 65% sensitivity and 72% to 85% specificity. Most expanded thyroid clonotypes (frequency above 0.001) were also found in blood, which suggests that blood repertoires may mirror thyroid immune responses. A model built on a 13 V-J signature distinguished ophthalmopathy from stable hyperthyroidism, reaching about 89% sensitivity and 81% to 83% specificity in cross-validation and 80%/75% in testing.

Hyperthyroidism patients were newly diagnosed, had a disease duration of under 2 months, and were aged 18 to 65 years. Exclusion was applied to patients with uncontrolled infections, other autoimmune diseases, pregnancy or lactation. Clinical symptoms, serum thyroxine and TRAb, thyroid ultrasound, and orbital computed tomography formed the basis for the diagnoses. Blood from progressor patients was collected at the time of first diagnosis with hyperthyroidism, before any ophthalmopathy symptoms had appeared. Ficoll-Paque density gradient centrifugation was used to isolate PBMCs from 8.5 to 10 ml of fresh peripheral blood. Progressor patients were first diagnosed with Graves' hyperthyroidism and then developed ophthalmopathy during follow-up. Total RNA was extracted with Trizol reagent, and quality was checked on an Agilent 2100 Bioanalyzer. Amplification of TCR beta CDR3 regions was carried out from RNA transcripts. The TCR CDR3 was subjected to a first round of RT-PCR using the HTBI primer set and the Qiagen OneStep RT-PCR kit. Libraries were constructed in a second round of multiplex PCR, after which size selection and purification were performed. Sequencing of the libraries was done on an Illumina HiSeq2000 using paired-end 100 bp reads. In the authors' own workflow: SOAPnuke was used to process the raw data, removing reads that contained adapters or uncalled bases, had a mean Phred below 15, or lacked an exact match to the constant primer or identifier. COPE v1.2.5 was used to merge the high-quality paired reads, and each unique nucleotide sequence was defined as a clonotype. MiTCR v1.1 was used to align clonotypes to the IMGT TRBV, TRBD and TRBJ reference segments. Only V-J combinations with frequency above 0.0001, covering about 99% of repertoires, were analysed. A TCS score was defined as the ratio of F50 (clonal expansion) to E x V (chaos), with BLOSUM62-based TCRdist applied between CDR3 peptides within each V-J. Welch's t-statistics and random forest reduced just over 500 V-J features to fewer than 15, which were used in a naive Bayes classifier (R e1071). Starting from the raw public reads, TCRdb applied fastp trimming at Q25, assembled clones with MiXCR and retained in-frame beta chains. Rows matching on CDR3 protein sequence are summarized as one entry with the most common DNA and genes. TCRdb, rather than the study authors, made the V and J calls. A total of 270,000 or so distinct CDR3 sequences appear in this sample, over 12% of them only once. The ten largest clones add up to more than 30% of the sample.

This clonotype was counted between two and nine times. The antigen it binds to is not known. There are no base qualities to consult, and no much larger clone falls within one base. Counted from cysteine to phenylalanine, this CDR3 has 13 amino acids. The sequence is cut down to CDR3 DNA, 39 bases in frame from base 1. The germline ends are 11 bases apart after V is trimmed by 2 bases and J by 7 bases. Looking up the germline V gene yields CDR1 MNHEY and CDR2 SVGAGI. This receptor was obtained from a woman in her 50s with Graves' hyperthyroidism that later progressed to Graves' ophthalmopathy. The sequenced material came from blood. The chain uses TRBV6-5 and TRBJ2-5, and perhaps TRBD2 as D gene, on 6 matching bases. The CDR3 region has the sequence CASSYPVGRTQYF. The nucleotides are TGTGCCAGCAGTTACCCGGTCGGGAGGACCCAGTACTTC.